Listed here are 27 T cell receptor beta chains from one sample, sequenced in a study of PD-1 blockade in classical Hodgkin lymphoma. With no exception, relapse followed autologous stem cell transplantation in all patients, and brentuximab vedotin exposure varied. Assay: immunoSEQ multiplex PCR; the TCRdb copy retains only in-frame clones and omits some. The profile covers 45,000 to 65,000 clones, with 73% appearing a single time and more than 13% taken by the ten largest. The source was peripheral blood mononuclear cells (PBMCs), collected before the second cycle of nivolumab. The receptors were gathered from a human donor with classical Hodgkin lymphoma.

This clone was seen once. The chain employs TRBV29-1 and TRBJ2-7; D may be TRBD2 (6 bases). The CDR3 runs 13 residues. Germline CDR1 is SQVTM and CDR2 is ANQGSEA. The germline V and J ends were trimmed by 4 bases and 3 bases, with 13 bases remaining between them. Written as DNA, the CDR3 is TGCAGCGTTGGACCCGGGAGTGGCTACGAGCAGTACTTC. Its translation is CSVGPGSGYEQYF.

This clone was counted a few times. DNA for the CDR3: TGTGCCAGCATCCCCAACTTAATTCAGGGCTACACCTTC. It is translated as CASIPNLIQGYTF. The chain joins TRBV6-1 to TRBJ1-2, with D unresolved. From germline, CDR1 is MNHNS and CDR2 SASEGT. V lost 7 bases to trimming and J lost 8 bases, with 17 bases between them. The CDR3 consists of 13 residues.

This clone has more than one count but fewer than ten. The same CDR3 is also encoded by other DNA sequences in this sample. This rearrangement joins TRBV7-9 to TRBJ2-7, with 10 positions matching TRBD2. The CDR3 is made up of 15 amino acids. V was pared by 3 bases and J by 3 bases, with 5 bases of the junction left unmatched. Germline values: CDR1 SEHNR, CDR2 FQNEAQ (reference sequence). The CDR3 DNA is TGTGCCAGCAGCTTTAATCCTAGCGGGAGCTACGAGCAGTACTTC. Amino acid sequence: CASSFNPSGSYEQYF.

In DNA, the CDR3 is TGTGCCAGCAGCGACGGGACTAGTAGGTCCGAGCAGTACTTC. Protein sequence: CASSDGTSRSEQYF. The V call is TRBV9, the J call TRBJ2-7; 8 bases fit TRBD2. Germline CDR1 reads SGDLS; CDR2 reads YYNGEE. The CDR3 spans 14 residues. V dropped 3 bases and J dropped 6; count of bases not matched to a gene: 8. Supplemented by reference TRBV9 and TRBJ2-7, the full variable domain reads DSGVTQTPKHLITATGQRVTLRCSPRSGDLSVYWYQQSLDQGLQFLIQYYNGEERAKGNILERFSAQQFPDLHSELNLSSLELGDSALYFCASSDGTSRSEQYFGPGTRLTVT.

This rearrangement joins TRBV5-4 to TRBJ2-2, with 12 bases identical to TRBD2. CDR1 SGHNT and CDR2 YYREEE come from the germline V gene (reference sequence). This CDR3 comprises 15 residues. With 0 bases clipped from V and 7 bases from J, the junction kept 1 base outside the gene matches. The CDR3 protein is CASSLGLAGVGELFF. The CDR3 nucleotides are TGTGCCAGCAGCTTGGGACTAGCGGGAGTCGGGGAGCTGTTTTTT.

The chain joins TRBV6-1 to TRBJ1-1, with D possibly matching TRBD1 (5 bases). Germline loops: CDR1 MNHNS, CDR2 SASEGT. Trimming stripped 8 bases from V and 3 bases from J, with 13 bases between. The CDR3 has 13 amino acids. The DNA for the CDR3 is TGTGCCAGCGCGCGACAGATTTACACTGAAGCTTTCTTT. Translating gives CASARQIYTEAFF.

This sequence joins TRBV6-6 and TRBJ2-2; no reliable D call. Germline V gene data show CDR1 as MNHNY and CDR2 as SVGAGI (reference sequence). This CDR3 region has 13 residues. V was cut by 5 bases and J by 1 base, with 5 bases left in between. In DNA, the CDR3 is TGTGCCAGCAGTACCGGGAACACCGGGGAGCTGTTTTTT. It encodes CASSTGNTGELFF.

This sequence joins TRBV30 and TRBJ1-4, with a possible D match to TRBD1 (6 bases). V was cut by 5 bases and J by 7 bases, with 26 bases left in between. Germline loops: CDR1 GTSNPN, CDR2 SVGIG (reference sequence). This CDR3 comprises 17 residues. In DNA form, the CDR3 reads TGTGCCTGGCAGGACAGCAGCAGGTCCAGGAAGGGTGAAAAACTGTTTTTT. Translating gives CAWQDSSRSRKGEKLFF.

This clone counts as medium-sized. The gene calls are TRBV7-2 and TRBJ1-2; 8 bases fit TRBD1. CDR1 and CDR2 from the germline V gene are SGHTA and FQGNSA. This CDR3 spans 16 amino acids. Germline trimming cut 2 bases from V and 4 bases from J; bases unmatched to any gene: 9. The CDR3 reads CASSLRNGQGRYGYTF. The CDR3 region has the DNA TGTGCCAGCAGCTTAAGAAACGGACAGGGACGCTATGGCTACACCTTC.

V usage is TRBV7-2 and J usage is TRBJ2-7; D might be TRBD2 (5 bases). Germline CDR1 SGHTA, CDR2 FQGNSA. The CDR3 is made up of 14 amino acids. Trimming removed 3 bases at V and 11 bases at J, with 20 bases between. The CDR3, as DNA: TGTGCCAGCAGCTTTGACCCAGTCGGGCCGGGGAAGTACTTC. This codes for CASSFDPVGPGKYF.

V usage is TRBV7-6 and J usage is TRBJ2-1; possibly TRBD2 for D (6 bases). The CDR3 contains 12 residues. The germline V and J ends were trimmed by 2 bases and 7 bases, with 6 bases remaining between them. Germline CDR1 SGHVS, CDR2 FNYEAQ. The CDR3: CASSLLANEQFF. For the CDR3, the DNA is TGTGCCAGCAGCTTACTAGCGAATGAGCAGTTCTTC.

This clone occurred a few times. The chain carries TRBV30 and TRBJ1-1, with 12 nucleotides matching TRBD1. CDR3 length: 18 amino acids. CDR1 and CDR2 (germline): GTSNPN, SVGIG (reference sequence). Unmatched junction bases numbered 15, after V lost 5 bases and J lost 2 bases. In nucleotides, the CDR3 is TGTGCCTGGGGCCAGGGGACAGGGGGCGCATCGGCAAACACTGAAGCTTTCTTT. It codes for CAWGQGTGGASANTEAFF.

The V gene is TRBV19, the J gene TRBJ1-2; possibly TRBD1 for D (6 bases). Between the trimmed V and J ends, which lost 5 bases and 4 bases, there was a span of 20 bases. Germline CDR1 is LNHDA and CDR2 is SQIVND (reference sequence). CDR3 length: 16 residues. The CDR3 loop reads CASSLKQHRESYGYTF. The DNA for the CDR3 is TGTGCCAGTAGTTTGAAACAACACAGGGAGAGCTATGGCTACACCTTC.

CDR3 DNA sequence: TGTGCCAGCAAGTCTTCGGGACTAGCGGACTACGAGCAGTACTTC. Translation: CASKSSGLADYEQYF. The chain employs TRBV6-5 and TRBJ2-7; 11 positions match TRBD2. The CDR3 is 15 amino acids. CDR1 and CDR2 from the germline V gene are MNHEY and SVGAGI. Trimming removed 7 bases from V and 3 bases from J; junction bases left unmatched: 8.

V usage is TRBV4-1 and J usage is TRBJ1-1; 8 bases map to TRBD1. The CDR3 has 18 residues. With V trimmed by 0 bases and J by 1 base, 10 bases remained unmatched. From germline, CDR1 is MGHRA and CDR2 YSYEKL. The CDR3 DNA reads as TGCGCCAGCAGCCAAGATAAATCAAGGACAGGGAAGAACACTGAAGCTTTCTTT. Protein product: CASSQDKSRTGKNTEAFF.

This chain links TRBV27 with TRBJ1-1; D remains ambiguous. Germline loops: CDR1 MNHEY, CDR2 SMNVEV (reference sequence). The CDR3 runs 12 residues. Trimming removed 6 bases at V and 3 bases at J, with 8 bases between. CDR3: CASSSRDTEAFF. The DNA of the CDR3 is TGTGCCAGCAGCTCCCGGGACACTGAAGCTTTCTTT.

The chain uses TRBV9 and TRBJ2-3, with D uncertain. The length of the CDR3 is 15 residues. V was shortened by 1 base and J by 4 bases, with 13 bases between the two germline ends. Germline V gene data show CDR1 as SGDLS and CDR2 as YYNGEE. The CDR3 bases are TGTGCCAGCAGCGTATGGGTAGGTGATCCAGATACGCAGTATTTT. Protein sequence: CASSVWVGDPDTQYF. The entire variable domain, with the rest obtained from reference TRBV9 and TRBJ2-3, is as follows: DSGVTQTPKHLITATGQRVTLRCSPRSGDLSVYWYQQSLDQGLQFLIQYYNGEERAKGNILERFSAQQFPDLHSELNLSSLELGDSALYFCASSVWVGDPDTQYFGPGTRLTVL.

The chain carries TRBV7-6 and TRBJ1-1; D gene unclear. V lost 5 bases to trimming and J lost 0 bases, with 10 bases between them. Looked up from germline, CDR1 is SGHVS and CDR2 is FNYEAQ. CDR3 size: 14 residues. CDR3 bases: TGTGCCAGCAGCCCTAAGACACTGAACACTGAAGCTTTCTTT. Protein sequence: CASSPKTLNTEAFF.

V gene TRBV6-1 combines with J gene TRBJ1-4, with D maybe TRBD1 (6 bases). CDR3 size: 15 residues. Germline V gene sequence: CDR1 MNHNS, CDR2 SASEGT. V lost 6 bases and J 4 bases, leaving 15 bases between the germline ends. CDR3 nucleotides: TGTGCCAGCAGCGGGATCGACAGGTATAATGAAAAACTGTTTTTT. Residues: CASSGIDRYNEKLFF.

In this sample, this clone turned up once. The V call is TRBV27, the J call TRBJ1-4; no firm D call. Germline values: CDR1 MNHEY, CDR2 SMNVEV (reference sequence). The CDR3 has 13 amino acids. The V and J ends lost 3 bases and 6 bases respectively, with 8 bases between them. The CDR3 here is CASSFEGDEKLFF. The CDR3 DNA reads TGTGCCAGCAGTTTCGAGGGCGATGAAAAACTGTTTTTT.

V usage is TRBV18 and J usage is TRBJ2-1; D remains ambiguous. Germline CDR1 and CDR2: KGHSH and LQKENI. CDR3 size: 13 residues. V was cut by 3 bases and J by 6 bases, with 9 bases left in between. The CDR3 coding sequence is TGTGCCAGCTCACCTATGGGCCTCAATGAGCAGTTCTTC. Its translation is CASSPMGLNEQFF.

This clone was seen a few times. V usage is TRBV6-1 and J usage is TRBJ2-5; TRBD1 aligns across 9 bases. V was clipped by 4 bases and J by 2 bases; unmatched bases: 5. The CDR3 extends over 15 amino acids. CDR1 MNHNS and CDR2 SASEGT come from the germline V gene. The CDR3 spells CASSGLTGGQETQYF. In DNA form, the CDR3 reads TGTGCCAGCAGTGGACTGACAGGGGGGCAAGAGACCCAGTACTTC.

The chain joins TRBV6-5 to TRBJ2-5, with D unclear. V dropped 2 bases and J dropped 0 bases, with 7 bases sitting between them. The CDR3 consists of 14 residues. Germline V CDR1 and CDR2: MNHEY, SVGAGI. The CDR3 sequence: CASSYVGYQETQYF. The CDR3 DNA follows: TGTGCCAGCAGTTACGTAGGTTACCAAGAGACCCAGTACTTC.

This clone was found once. This sequence joins TRBV4-3 and TRBJ2-1; D is undetermined. Looked up from germline, CDR1 is LGHNA and CDR2 is YSLEER. The CDR3 totals 12 residues. V lost 3 bases and J lost 10, with 10 bases in between. CDR3 nucleotide sequence: TGCGCCAGCAGCCAGCTTGGGTCCGAGCAGTTCTTC. It translates to CASSQLGSEQFF.

This chain joins TRBV19 and TRBJ2-1; TRBD1 is a possible D gene (5 bases). The CDR3 runs 14 residues. The V end lost 5 bases, the J end lost 3 bases, and 11 bases lay between the germline ends. The germline gives CDR1 LNHDA, CDR2 SQIVND (reference sequence). The CDR3 spells CASSLPQGYNEQFF. CDR3 in DNA: TGTGCCAGTAGTCTTCCGCAGGGCTACAATGAGCAGTTCTTC.

DNA of the CDR3: TGTGCCTGGAGTGGGTTTACGGGGGCCTCTCAGGAGCAGTACTTC. Its translation: CAWSGFTGASQEQYF. This sequence joins TRBV30 and TRBJ2-7; the D gene could be TRBD1 or TRBD2 (6 bases each). The germline V and J ends were trimmed by 1 base and 7 bases, with 20 bases remaining between them. This CDR3 comprises 15 residues. CDR1 and CDR2 (germline): GTSNPN, SVGIG (reference sequence).

The V gene is TRBV18, the J gene TRBJ2-7; possibly TRBD1 for D (5 bases). The CDR3 extends over 13 amino acids. Germline CDR1 reads KGHSH; CDR2 reads LQKENI. Trimming left V 6 bases short and J 0 bases short, with 9 bases between. CDR3 in DNA: TGTGCCAGCTCGCCGACAGTCTCCTACGAGCAGTACTTC. As protein: CASSPTVSYEQYF.